This TCR beta chain derives from a study of blood T cell repertoires in COVID-19. Trimming stripped 6 bases from V and 2 bases from J, with 17 bases between. Germline loops: CDR1 MNHEY, CDR2 SVGAGI. There are 15 residues in the CDR3. The authors' processing: How many nucleated cells were present was estimated from reference gene primer amplification. The data were produced by immunoSEQ multiplex PCR, yet TCRdb's version contains in-frame clones alone and is incomplete. That table supplies the V and J calls and clone size; D and trimming were determined from the DNA. The top ten hold around 4.6% of the sample, which has some 300,000 clones, 80% to 90% seen once.

This clonotype was obtained from a man aged 25 to 40 who had recovered from COVID-19. The source material was PBMCs or T cells enriched from blood (not recorded which). J is TRBJ2-7 and V is TRBV6-5; TRBD1 might be the D (6 bases). For the CDR3, the DNA is TGTGCCAGCAGACGGTACAGGGAAGGGCCCTACGAGCAGTACTTC. This encodes CASRRYREGPYEQYF.